This T cell receptor (beta chain) was recovered during a study of spatial heterogeneity in lung cancer. Study context: TCR and UMI combinations that were unique each appeared, on average, more than ten times in raw reads.

Time point meaning: sample taken at primary tumor resection. Sequencing of whole RNA from tumor, nontumor lung or frozen PBMC involved no sorting. The donors comprised about 65 untreated early-stage non-small cell lung cancer patients. TCRdb redid the calling of the 5' RACE reads with MiXCR, one entry per CDR3 protein. Of 65,000 to 85,000 distinct CDR3 sequences in the sample, about a fifth were seen once. This clonotype was counted a few times. CDR1 LNHNV and CDR2 YYDKDF come from the germline V gene (reference sequence). V lost 3 bases, J lost 6 bases, and 3 bases stayed unmatched. The CDR3 is 14 residues long.

The chain joins TRBV15 to TRBJ1-5, with 9 bases that match TRBD1. This receptor was obtained from a male donor with early-stage non-small cell lung cancer. Specimen: PBMCs, collected at surgery. CDR3 sequence: CATSRDRGFQPQHF. CDR3 nucleotide sequence: TGTGCCACCAGCAGGGACAGGGGTTTTCAGCCCCAGCATTTT.